This TCR beta chain was captured in a study of early T cells in non-severe SARS-CoV-2 infection. Background on the study: With bulk RNA from unsorted whole blood as input, sequencing yielded unpaired chains. Study findings and constraints: Missing private and CD4 specificities, VDJdb matching favored anti-spike CD8 responses.

As to this clonotype: No antigen is known for it.

The ends lost 1 base at V and 10 bases at J; junction bases unmatched: 9. This CDR3 has 14 amino acids. Via MiXCR, TCRdb re-called the 5' RACE reads, giving one row per CDR3 protein. The sample lists around 70,000 distinct CDR3 sequences, 9% to 10% seen once, with about 14% in the top ten. This TCR came from an adult who was a healthcare worker with PCR-confirmed SARS-CoV-2 infection or an uninfected control (not recorded which). V is TRBV12-3 or TRBV12-4 and J is TRBJ1-2, with 7 bases lining up with TRBD1. Source: whole blood, taken at baseline. The CDR3 here is CASSLGDSKAPYTF. In DNA, the CDR3 is TGTGCCAGCAGTTTAGGGGACAGTAAAGCCCCCTACACCTTC.